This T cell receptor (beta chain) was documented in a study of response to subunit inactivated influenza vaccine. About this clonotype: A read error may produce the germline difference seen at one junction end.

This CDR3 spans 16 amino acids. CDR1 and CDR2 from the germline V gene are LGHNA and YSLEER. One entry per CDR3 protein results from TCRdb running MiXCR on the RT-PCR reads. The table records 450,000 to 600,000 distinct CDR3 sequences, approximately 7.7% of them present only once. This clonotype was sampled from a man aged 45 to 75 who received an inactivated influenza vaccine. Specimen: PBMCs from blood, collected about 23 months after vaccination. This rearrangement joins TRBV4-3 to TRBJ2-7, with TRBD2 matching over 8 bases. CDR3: CSSSRVSSGQAYEQYF. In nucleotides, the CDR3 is TGCTCCAGCAGCCGCGTATCTAGCGGGCAGGCCTACGAGCAGTACTTC.